These 15 T cell receptor beta chains were all obtained from the same sample, sequenced in a study of T cell responses to AZD1222 COVID-19 vaccine. This table comes from immunoSEQ multiplex PCR, and its TCRdb copy is limited to in-frame clones, with some not included. The profile shows 90,000 to 95,000 clones, approximately 84% of them singletons. The specimen was peripheral blood, collected on day 0 of AZD1222 vaccination. These receptors were obtained from an adult in good health.

The chain is built from TRBV18 and TRBJ2-7; D perhaps matches TRBD2 (5 bases). This CDR3 has 16 residues. Germline V gives CDR1 KGHSH, CDR2 LQKENI. V gave up 1 base and J gave up 6 bases, with 19 bases separating them. CDR3 DNA sequence: TGTGCCAGCTCACCACTAGGTTCGCGGAGCGGCGGCGAGCAGTACTTC. Amino acid sequence: CASSPLGSRSGGEQYF.

The J gene is TRBJ2-1, the V gene TRBV7-2, with TRBD2 matching over 10 bases. The CDR3 sequence is 16 residues long. Trimming took 2 bases from V and 2 from J; bases not matched to a gene: 3. Germline V lookup: CDR1 SGHTA, CDR2 FQGNSA. CDR3 sequence (DNA): TGTGCCAGCAGCTTACTAGCGGGAGTACCCTACAATGAGCAGTTCTTC. Its protein is CASSLLAGVPYNEQFF.

The J gene is TRBJ1-2, the V gene TRBV12-3 or TRBV12-4, with a weak D call TRBD1 (6 bases). Trimming removed 8 bases from V and 6 bases from J, with 16 bases in between. The CDR3 is 13 residues long. CDR3 residues: CASSKYRDHGYTF. The CDR3 DNA is TGTGCCAGCTCAAAATACAGGGACCATGGCTACACCTTC.

The J gene is TRBJ2-1, the V gene TRBV5-1, with 8 nucleotides matching TRBD2. Germline CDR1 SGHRS, CDR2 YFSETQ. CDR3 length: 17 residues. V shed 3 bases and J 3 bases; nucleotides not matched to a gene: 11. CDR3 nucleotide sequence: TGCGCCAGCAGCTCCGAAGGTGGGACTAGAGTCTACAATGAGCAGTTCTTC. This gives the protein CASSSEGGTRVYNEQFF.

The J gene is TRBJ2-7, the V gene TRBV28; D is possibly TRBD1 (6 bases). This CDR3 spans 14 amino acids. The V gene lost 3 bases and the J gene lost 0 bases, with 9 bases spanning the gap. Per germline, CDR1 MDHEN and CDR2 SYDVKM. CDR3 in DNA: TGTGCCAGCAGTTTCCTGACAGGCTCCTACGAGCAGTACTTC. Translating gives CASSFLTGSYEQYF.

The rearrangement links TRBV30 to TRBJ2-7; 12 nucleotides match TRBD1. V lost 7 bases and J lost 2; bases outside the gene matches: 6. CDR3 length: 14 amino acids. Germline CDR1 and CDR2: GTSNPN and SVGIG (reference sequence). The CDR3 loop reads CALSGDRGPYEQYF. Here the CDR3 DNA reads TGTGCCTTATCGGGGGACAGGGGGCCCTACGAGCAGTACTTC. Supplemented by reference TRBV30 and TRBJ2-7, the full variable domain reads SQTIHQWPATLVQPVGSPLSLECTVEGTSNPNLYWYRQAAGRGLQLLFYSVGIGQISSEVPQNLSASRPQDRQFILSSKKLLLSDSGFYLCALSGDRGPYEQYFGPGTRLTVT.

This sequence joins TRBV6-6 and TRBJ1-5; D may be TRBD1 (5 bases). V lost 2 bases and J lost 1, with 9 bases in between. Germline CDR1 reads MNHNY; CDR2 reads SVGAGI (reference sequence). The CDR3 totals 15 residues. The CDR3 sequence: CASSYGRASNQPQHF. The DNA of the CDR3 is TGTGCCAGCAGTTACGGCAGGGCAAGCAATCAGCCCCAGCATTTT.

J is TRBJ1-4 and V is TRBV30; D call uncertain. This CDR3 is 13 amino acids long. Germline CDR1 GTSNPN, CDR2 SVGIG (reference sequence). Trimming removed 4 bases from V and 7 bases from J, with 13 bases in between. The CDR3 sequence: CAWNFVGFEKLFF. The CDR3 nucleotides read TGTGCCTGGAATTTCGTGGGATTTGAAAAACTGTTTTTT.

The CDR3 is CASSELQGSYTF. For the CDR3, the DNA is TGCGCCAGCAGTGAGTTACAGGGGAGCTACACCTTC. This chain connects TRBV10-2 to TRBJ1-2, with 7 positions matching TRBD1. The CDR3 loop spans 12 amino acids. Trimming cost V 1 base and J 9 bases; bases outside gene matches: 2. CDR1 WSHSY and CDR2 SAAADI come from the germline V gene.

The V call is TRBV29-1, the J call TRBJ2-1; 9 positions match TRBD2. The V and J ends lost 3 bases and 8 bases, in that order; junction bases with no gene match: 8. The CDR3 is made up of 14 amino acids. Germline V gene lookup returns CDR1 SQVTM and CDR2 ANQGSEA. CDR3 coding DNA: TGCAGCGTTGATAAACCTAGCGGGGTTGATGAGCAGTTCTTC. Its translation: CSVDKPSGVDEQFF.

The chain links TRBV28 to TRBJ1-2; 8 nucleotides match TRBD1. Germline V gene lookup returns CDR1 MDHEN and CDR2 SYDVKM. Trimming at V came to 3 bases and at J to 7 bases, leaving 4 bases not matched to a gene. CDR3 length equals 13 residues. The CDR3, as DNA: TGTGCCAGCAGTTTGCGCAGGGGGCTTGGCTACACCTTC. As protein: CASSLRRGLGYTF.

The chain employs TRBV6-5 and TRBJ1-5; no clear D. The CDR3 extends over 14 amino acids. Trimming removed 2 bases from V and 9 bases from J, with 14 bases in between. Germline CDR1 and CDR2: MNHEY and SVGAGI. CDR3 in DNA: TGTGCCAGCAGTTACATGGCAGGTCAAGGGCCCCAGCATTTT. Protein sequence: CASSYMAGQGPQHF.

The chain recombines TRBV6-5 with TRBJ2-3; no definite D call. Between the trimmed V and J ends, which lost 10 bases and 5 bases, there was a span of 16 bases. The CDR3 has 13 residues. CDR1 is MNHEY, CDR2 SVGAGI, per germline. The CDR3 sequence: CATTAPVEDTQYF. CDR3 sequence (DNA): TGTGCCACGACTGCCCCTGTCGAAGATACGCAGTATTTT.

The chain carries TRBV11-2 and TRBJ1-1; 7 bases align to TRBD1. The CDR3 spans 15 residues. V gave up 0 bases and J gave up 1 base; unmatched junction bases: 2. Per the germline V gene, CDR1 is SGHAT and CDR2 is FQNNGV. CDR3 bases: TGTGCCAGCAGCTTAGAGGGGGACAGGAACACTGAAGCTTTCTTT. It encodes CASSLEGDRNTEAFF.

This rearrangement joins TRBV6-1 to TRBJ2-7; D unclear. Germline CDR1 and CDR2: MNHNS and SASEGT. There are 15 residues in the CDR3. V dropped 1 base and J dropped 0 bases, with 10 bases sitting between them. In nucleotides, the CDR3 is TGTGCCAGCAGTGAAGTGGGGAAGCCCTCCTACGAGCAGTACTTC. Translation: CASSEVGKPSYEQYF.